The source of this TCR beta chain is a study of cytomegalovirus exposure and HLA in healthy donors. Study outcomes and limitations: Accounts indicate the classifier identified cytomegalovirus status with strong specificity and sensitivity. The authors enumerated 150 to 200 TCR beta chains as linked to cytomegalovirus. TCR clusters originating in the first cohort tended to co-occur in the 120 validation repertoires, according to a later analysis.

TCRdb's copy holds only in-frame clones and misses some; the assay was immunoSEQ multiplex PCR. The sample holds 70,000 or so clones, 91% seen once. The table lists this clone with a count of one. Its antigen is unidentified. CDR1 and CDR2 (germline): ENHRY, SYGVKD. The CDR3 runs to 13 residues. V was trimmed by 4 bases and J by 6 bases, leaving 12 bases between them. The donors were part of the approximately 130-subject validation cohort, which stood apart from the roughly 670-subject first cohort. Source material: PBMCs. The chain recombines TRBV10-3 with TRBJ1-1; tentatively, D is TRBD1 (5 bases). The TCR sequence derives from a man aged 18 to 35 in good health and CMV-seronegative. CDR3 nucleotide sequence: TGTGCCATCAGTGGGGCAGGGTTATCTGAAGCTTTCTTT. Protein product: CAISGAGLSEAFF.